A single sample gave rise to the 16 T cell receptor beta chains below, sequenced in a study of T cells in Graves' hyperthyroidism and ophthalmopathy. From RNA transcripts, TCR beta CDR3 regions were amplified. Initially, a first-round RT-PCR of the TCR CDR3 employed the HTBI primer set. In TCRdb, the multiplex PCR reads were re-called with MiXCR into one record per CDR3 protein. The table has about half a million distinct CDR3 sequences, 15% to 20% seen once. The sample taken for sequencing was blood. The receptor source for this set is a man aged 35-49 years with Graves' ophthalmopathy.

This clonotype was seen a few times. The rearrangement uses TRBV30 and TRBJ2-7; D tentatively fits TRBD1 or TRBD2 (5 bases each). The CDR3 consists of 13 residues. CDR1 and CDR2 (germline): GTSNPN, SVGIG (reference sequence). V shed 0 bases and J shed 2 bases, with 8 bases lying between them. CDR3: CAWSVGDPYEQYF. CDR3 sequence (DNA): TGTGCCTGGAGTGTGGGGGATCCCTACGAGCAGTACTTC.

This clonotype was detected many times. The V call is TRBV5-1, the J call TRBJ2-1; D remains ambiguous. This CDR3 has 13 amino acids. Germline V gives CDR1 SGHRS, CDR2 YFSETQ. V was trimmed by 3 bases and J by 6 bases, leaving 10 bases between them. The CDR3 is CASSSTHINEQFF. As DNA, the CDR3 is TGCGCCAGCAGCTCGACCCACATCAATGAGCAGTTCTTC.

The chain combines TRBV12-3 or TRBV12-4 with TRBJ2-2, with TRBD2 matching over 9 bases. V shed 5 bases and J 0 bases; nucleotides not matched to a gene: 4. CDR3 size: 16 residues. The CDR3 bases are TGTGCCAGCAGTCCCTTAGCGGGGGCGAACACCGGGGAGCTGTTTTTT. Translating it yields CASSPLAGANTGELFF.

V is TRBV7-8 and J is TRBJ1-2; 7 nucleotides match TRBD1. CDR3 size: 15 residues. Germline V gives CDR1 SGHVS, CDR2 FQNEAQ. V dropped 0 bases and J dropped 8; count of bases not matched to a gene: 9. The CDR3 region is CASSLALGTVLGYTF. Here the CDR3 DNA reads TGTGCCAGCAGCTTAGCGCTCGGGACAGTGCTGGGCTACACCTTC.

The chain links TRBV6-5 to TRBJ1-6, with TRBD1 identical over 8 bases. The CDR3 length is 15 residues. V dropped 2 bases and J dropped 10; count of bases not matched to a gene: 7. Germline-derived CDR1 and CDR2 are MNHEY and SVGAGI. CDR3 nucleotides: TGTGCCAGCAGTTACGATGTGACAGGGGAATCACCCCTCCACTTT. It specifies CASSYDVTGESPLHF.

CDR3 nucleotides: TGTGCCAGCAGCCAAGAATGGGGAGATGTCACTGAAGCTTTCTTT. The encoded protein is CASSQEWGDVTEAFF. The V and J genes are TRBV3-1 and TRBJ1-1; D ambiguous. With 0 bases removed from V and 4 bases from J, the gap between germline ends came to 12 bases. Germline CDR1 LGHDT, CDR2 YNNKEL (reference sequence). The CDR3 runs 15 residues.

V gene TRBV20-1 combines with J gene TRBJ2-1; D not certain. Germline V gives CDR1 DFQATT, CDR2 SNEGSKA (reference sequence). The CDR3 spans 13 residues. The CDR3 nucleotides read TGCAGCGAAACGGTGGTCGTAGGCGGTGAGCAGTTCTTC. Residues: CSETVVVGGEQFF.

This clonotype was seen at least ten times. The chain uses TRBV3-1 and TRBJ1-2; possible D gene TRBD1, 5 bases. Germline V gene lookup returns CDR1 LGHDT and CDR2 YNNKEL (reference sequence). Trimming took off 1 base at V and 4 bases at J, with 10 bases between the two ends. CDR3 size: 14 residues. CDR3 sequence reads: CASSQGGAGYGYTF. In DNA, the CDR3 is TGTGCCAGCAGCCAAGGAGGGGCGGGCTATGGCTACACCTTC.

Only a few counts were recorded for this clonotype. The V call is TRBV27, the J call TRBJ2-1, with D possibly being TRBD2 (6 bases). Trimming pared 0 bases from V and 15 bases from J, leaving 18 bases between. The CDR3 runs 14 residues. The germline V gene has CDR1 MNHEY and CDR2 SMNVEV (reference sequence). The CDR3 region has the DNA TGTGCCAGCAGTTTATCGGGAGGCCCCAAGGTGCTGTTCTTC. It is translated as CASSLSGGPKVLFF.

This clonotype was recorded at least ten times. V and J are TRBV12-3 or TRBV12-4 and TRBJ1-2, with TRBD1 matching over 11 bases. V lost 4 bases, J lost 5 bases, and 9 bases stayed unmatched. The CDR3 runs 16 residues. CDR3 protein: CASSSLQGQGGYGYTF. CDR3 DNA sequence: TGTGCCAGCAGTTCGCTTCAGGGACAGGGGGGATATGGCTACACCTTC.

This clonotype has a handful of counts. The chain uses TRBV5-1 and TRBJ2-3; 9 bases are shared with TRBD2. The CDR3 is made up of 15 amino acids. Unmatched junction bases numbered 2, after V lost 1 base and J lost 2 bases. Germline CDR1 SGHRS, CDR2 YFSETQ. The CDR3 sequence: CASSLIAGVTDTQYF. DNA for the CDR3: TGCGCCAGCAGCTTGATAGCGGGGGTCACAGATACGCAGTATTTT.

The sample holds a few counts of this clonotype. The CDR3 nucleotides read TGTGCCAGCAGTTGGGACCCGGGGTATACCTATAATTCACCCCTCCACTTT. This translates into CASSWDPGYTYNSPLHF. The chain joins TRBV12-3 or TRBV12-4 to TRBJ1-6; D might be TRBD1 (5 bases). This CDR3 spans 17 amino acids. Trimming cost V 4 bases and J 2 bases, with 15 bases left between them.

CDR3 nucleotide sequence: TGCAGTGCAAAAAGGGACTCATCCTTATACGAGCAGTACTTC. This encodes CSAKRDSSLYEQYF. The J gene is TRBJ2-7, the V gene TRBV20-1; maybe TRBD2 (6 bases). The CDR3 length is 14 residues. Trimming shortened V by 6 bases and J by 4 bases, and 19 bases separated the two germline ends. Germline V CDR1 and CDR2: DFQATT, SNEGSKA (reference sequence).

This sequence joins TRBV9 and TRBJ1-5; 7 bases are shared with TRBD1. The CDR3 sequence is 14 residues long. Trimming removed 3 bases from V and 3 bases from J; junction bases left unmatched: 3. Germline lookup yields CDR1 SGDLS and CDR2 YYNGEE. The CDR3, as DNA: TGTGCCAGCAGCGCAGGGGGATTCAATCAGCCCCAGCATTTT. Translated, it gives CASSAGGFNQPQHF.

Here the CDR3 DNA reads TGTGCCAGCAGCGTAGAGGGCCGGGCCAATGAGCAGTTCTTC. As protein: CASSVEGRANEQFF. The chain carries TRBV9 and TRBJ2-1, with no clear D. This CDR3 spans 14 amino acids. Germline V gene sequence: CDR1 SGDLS, CDR2 YYNGEE. The V and J ends lost 0 bases and 6 bases respectively, with 10 bases between them.

CDR3 DNA: TGTGCCAGCAGCCCGGGACTAGCGGGAGGGTCGCCCTACACGCAGTATTTT. Its protein is CASSPGLAGGSPYTQYF. The chain combines TRBV7-9 with TRBJ2-3; 16 bases match TRBD2. The CDR3 extends over 17 amino acids. Germline V lookup: CDR1 SEHNR, CDR2 FQNEAQ (reference sequence). The V and J ends lost 5 bases and 9 bases, in that order; junction bases with no gene match: 11.